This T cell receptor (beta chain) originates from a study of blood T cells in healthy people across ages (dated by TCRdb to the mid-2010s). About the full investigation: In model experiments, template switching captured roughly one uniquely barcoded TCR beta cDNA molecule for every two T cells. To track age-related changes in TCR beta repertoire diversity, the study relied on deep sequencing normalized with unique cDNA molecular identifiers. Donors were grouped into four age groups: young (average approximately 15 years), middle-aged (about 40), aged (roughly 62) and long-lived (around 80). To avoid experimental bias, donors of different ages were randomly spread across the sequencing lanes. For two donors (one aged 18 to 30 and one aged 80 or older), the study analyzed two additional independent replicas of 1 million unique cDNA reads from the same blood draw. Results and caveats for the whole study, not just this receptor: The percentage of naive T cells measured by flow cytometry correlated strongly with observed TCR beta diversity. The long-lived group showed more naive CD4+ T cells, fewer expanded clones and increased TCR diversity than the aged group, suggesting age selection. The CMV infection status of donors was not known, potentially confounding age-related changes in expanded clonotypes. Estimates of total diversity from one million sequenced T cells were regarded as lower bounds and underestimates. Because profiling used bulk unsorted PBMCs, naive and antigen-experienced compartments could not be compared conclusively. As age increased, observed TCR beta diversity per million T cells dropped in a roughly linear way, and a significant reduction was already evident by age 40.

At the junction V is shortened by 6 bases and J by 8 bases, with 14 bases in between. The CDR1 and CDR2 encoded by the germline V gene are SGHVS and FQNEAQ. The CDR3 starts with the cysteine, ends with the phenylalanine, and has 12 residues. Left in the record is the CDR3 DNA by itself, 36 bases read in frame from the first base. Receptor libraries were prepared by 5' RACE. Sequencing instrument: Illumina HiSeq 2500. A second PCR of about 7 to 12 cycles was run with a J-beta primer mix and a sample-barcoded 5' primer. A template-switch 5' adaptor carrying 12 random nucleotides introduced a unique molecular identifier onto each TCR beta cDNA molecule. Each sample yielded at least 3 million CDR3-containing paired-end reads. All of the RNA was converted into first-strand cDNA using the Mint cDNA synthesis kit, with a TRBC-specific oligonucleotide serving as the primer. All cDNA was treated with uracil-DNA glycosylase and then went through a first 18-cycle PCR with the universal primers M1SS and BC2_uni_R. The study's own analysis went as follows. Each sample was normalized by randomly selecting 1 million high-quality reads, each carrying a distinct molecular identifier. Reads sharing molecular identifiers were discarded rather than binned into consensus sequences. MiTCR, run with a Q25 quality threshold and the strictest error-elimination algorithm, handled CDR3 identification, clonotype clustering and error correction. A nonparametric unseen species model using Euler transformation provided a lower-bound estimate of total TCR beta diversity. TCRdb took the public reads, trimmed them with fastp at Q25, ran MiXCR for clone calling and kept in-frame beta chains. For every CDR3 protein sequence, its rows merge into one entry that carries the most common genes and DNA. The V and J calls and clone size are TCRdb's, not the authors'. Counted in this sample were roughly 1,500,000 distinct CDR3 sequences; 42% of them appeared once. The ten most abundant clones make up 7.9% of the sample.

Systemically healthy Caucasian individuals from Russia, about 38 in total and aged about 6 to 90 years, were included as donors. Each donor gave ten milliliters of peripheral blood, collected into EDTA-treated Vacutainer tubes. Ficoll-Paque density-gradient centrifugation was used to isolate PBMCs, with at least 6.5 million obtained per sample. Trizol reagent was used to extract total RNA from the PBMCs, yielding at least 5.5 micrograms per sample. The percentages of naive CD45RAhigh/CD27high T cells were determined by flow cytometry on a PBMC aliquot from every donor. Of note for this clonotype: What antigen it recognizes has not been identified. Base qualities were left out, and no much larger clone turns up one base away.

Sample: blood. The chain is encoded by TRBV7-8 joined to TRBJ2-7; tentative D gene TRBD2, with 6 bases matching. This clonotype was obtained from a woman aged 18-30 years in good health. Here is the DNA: TGTGCCAGCAGTACGGGACTCTTCCAGCAGTACTTC. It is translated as CASSTGLFQQYF.